These T cell receptor beta chains were read from a single sample in a study of T cells in Graves' hyperthyroidism and ophthalmopathy. MiXCR, run by TCRdb on the multiplex PCR reads, gives a single entry per CDR3 protein. The table has roughly 500,000 distinct CDR3 sequences, 46% seen once. Material: peripheral blood or thyroid tissue (not recorded which). The source is an adult woman with Graves' disease, either hyperthyroidism or ophthalmopathy (not recorded which). CDR3s include the opening cysteine and the closing phenylalanine or tryptophan. Each record gives: CDR3 DNA, CDR3 protein, V gene, D gene, clone size, J gene. The D gene is left open where the match is weak. Only part of the rows carry a size: once, few, many, or a class if the clone is expanded.

CDR3 DNA: TGTGCCATCAAGACAGTCGCGAGGGTTAGTGGCTACACCTTC
CDR3 protein: CAIKTVARVSGYTF
V gene: TRBV10-3
D gene: -
clone size: many
J gene: TRBJ1-2

CDR3 DNA: TGTGCCAGCTGTTTCAGCCAAGAGACCCAGTACTTC
CDR3 protein: CASCFSQETQYF
V gene: TRBV2
D gene: -
clone size: -
J gene: TRBJ2-5

CDR3 DNA: TGTGCCAGCAGCACCCAGGGACAGGGCTACTACGAGCAGTACTTC
CDR3 protein: CASSTQGQGYYEQYF
V gene: TRBV9
D gene: TRBD1
clone size: -
J gene: TRBJ2-7

CDR3 DNA: TGCAGCGCCCGAGTCGGGGTCCCTAGCTATGGCTACACCTTC
CDR3 protein: CSARVGVPSYGYTF
V gene: TRBV29-1
D gene: -
clone size: once
J gene: TRBJ1-2

CDR3 DNA: TGTGCCAGCAGCCTCCTCCGGGACATAATCTCAATGAACACTGAAGCTTTCTTT
CDR3 protein: CASSLLRDIISMNTEAFF
V gene: TRBV7-9
D gene: -
clone size: -
J gene: TRBJ1-1

CDR3 DNA: TGTGCCAGCAGCTTGGAGAGGCTCGCGGGAGGAGGAGAGACCCAGTACTTC
CDR3 protein: CASSLERLAGGGETQYF
V gene: TRBV5-4
D gene: TRBD2
clone size: many
J gene: TRBJ2-5

CDR3 DNA: TGTGCCAGTAGTACGCAGGGGGCCGGGGAGCTGTTTTTT
CDR3 protein: CASSTQGAGELFF
V gene: TRBV19
D gene: TRBD1
clone size: few
J gene: TRBJ2-2

CDR3 DNA: TGTGCCAGTAGTATAGGGACAGGCATTATGAACACTGAAGCTTTCTTT
CDR3 protein: CASSIGTGIMNTEAFF
V gene: TRBV19
D gene: TRBD1
clone size: -
J gene: TRBJ1-1

CDR3 DNA: TGTGCCAGCAGGAATAGACTAGCGGGAGTGGATGAGACCCAGTACTTC
CDR3 protein: CASRNRLAGVDETQYF
V gene: TRBV25-1
D gene: TRBD2
clone size: -
J gene: TRBJ2-5

CDR3 DNA: TGTGCCAGCATACTCAGGGGCTACGAGCAGTACTTC
CDR3 protein: CASILRGYEQYF
V gene: TRBV7-2
D gene: -
clone size: -
J gene: TRBJ2-7

CDR3 DNA: TGTGCCAGCAGTGACCATGGGGGGGAGACCCAGTACTTC
CDR3 protein: CASSDHGGETQYF
V gene: TRBV25-1
D gene: -
clone size: -
J gene: TRBJ2-5

CDR3 DNA: TGTGCCAGCAGCTTGCGGCTAGACAGGGGGCCTACCTACGAGCAGTACTTC
CDR3 protein: CASSLRLDRGPTYEQYF
V gene: TRBV7-9
D gene: TRBD1
clone size: -
J gene: TRBJ2-7

CDR3 DNA: TGCGCCAGCAGCCTACGCGGAGGGGCGACTTCCTACGAGCAGTACTTC
CDR3 protein: CASSLRGGATSYEQYF
V gene: TRBV4-1
D gene: -
clone size: -
J gene: TRBJ2-7

CDR3 DNA: TGTGCCAGCAGTTTACTGGACTACGAGCAGTACTTC
CDR3 protein: CASSLLDYEQYF
V gene: TRBV12-3/TRBV12-4
D gene: -
clone size: many
J gene: TRBJ2-7

CDR3 DNA: TGTGCCACCAGCAGGGACAGGGGTGGGCATTCACCCCTCCACTTT
CDR3 protein: CATSRDRGGHSPLHF
V gene: TRBV15
D gene: TRBD1
clone size: -
J gene: TRBJ1-6

CDR3 DNA: TGTGCCATCAGTGAGTCAGGTCAGCCTCGGGAGCAGTACTTC
CDR3 protein: CAISESGQPREQYF
V gene: TRBV10-3
D gene: -
clone size: -
J gene: TRBJ2-7

CDR3 DNA: TGTGCCAGCAGCCGTAAACTAGCGGGAGGCTCCTACGAGCAGTACTTC
CDR3 protein: CASSRKLAGGSYEQYF
V gene: TRBV7-2
D gene: TRBD2
clone size: once
J gene: TRBJ2-7

CDR3 DNA: TGCAGCGTCCTCCAACTACGACAGGGGAAAGGGGAGAACACTGAAGCTTTCTTT
CDR3 protein: CSVLQLRQGKGENTEAFF
V gene: TRBV29-1
D gene: TRBD1
clone size: -
J gene: TRBJ1-1

CDR3 DNA: TGCAGTGCTATTGACGGCCACAGCTTC
CDR3 protein: CSAIDGHSF
V gene: TRBV20-1
D gene: -
clone size: -
J gene: TRBJ1-2

CDR3 DNA: TGTGCCACCAGTACCGCCGGGGACACTGAAGCTTTCTTT
CDR3 protein: CATSTAGDTEAFF
V gene: TRBV19
D gene: -
clone size: -
J gene: TRBJ1-1

CDR3 DNA: TGTGCAAGTAGCGGGAGGGCCTCGTGGGACCAAGAGACCCAGTACTTC
CDR3 protein: CASSGRASWDQETQYF
V gene: TRBV7-7
D gene: TRBD2
clone size: few
J gene: TRBJ2-5

CDR3 DNA: TGCAGCGTTGCGGGTACAGGGGTCTCCTACGAGCAGTACTTC
CDR3 protein: CSVAGTGVSYEQYF
V gene: TRBV29-1
D gene: TRBD1
clone size: many
J gene: TRBJ2-7

CDR3 DNA: TGTGCCAGCAATGCGGGGGCGAGCCGAGAGACCCAGTACTTC
CDR3 protein: CASNAGASRETQYF
V gene: TRBV2
D gene: -
clone size: many
J gene: TRBJ2-5

CDR3 DNA: TGTGCCAGCAGCTTGCAGGGGGACAGGGCTGGCTGCACCTTC
CDR3 protein: CASSLQGDRAGCTF
V gene: TRBV5-6
D gene: TRBD1
clone size: -
J gene: TRBJ1-2

CDR3 DNA: TGTGCCAGTAGTATATTAGGGGGGCGCAATCAGCCCCAGCATTTT
CDR3 protein: CASSILGGRNQPQHF
V gene: TRBV19
D gene: -
clone size: -
J gene: TRBJ1-5

CDR3 DNA: TGCAGTGCTAGAGACATCCGGGACTTACAAGAGACCCAGTACTTC
CDR3 protein: CSARDIRDLQETQYF
V gene: TRBV20-1
D gene: -
clone size: -
J gene: TRBJ2-5

CDR3 DNA: TGTGCCATCAGCGCCGGGACAGGGACAGAGACCCAGTACTTC
CDR3 protein: CAISAGTGTETQYF
V gene: TRBV10-3
D gene: TRBD1
clone size: -
J gene: TRBJ2-5

CDR3 DNA: TGTGCCAGCAGCAGGGACAGACAGAATAAATATGGCTACACCTTC
CDR3 protein: CASSRDRQNKYGYTF
V gene: TRBV7-9
D gene: TRBD1
clone size: -
J gene: TRBJ1-2

CDR3 DNA: TGCAGTGCTAGAAGTAGCTTCGGGGACGATGGCTACACCTTC
CDR3 protein: CSARSSFGDDGYTF
V gene: TRBV20-1
D gene: -
clone size: -
J gene: TRBJ1-2

CDR3 DNA: TGTGCCAGCAGCGTTTGGGGAGAGGGCAAGACCTACGAGCAGTACTTC
CDR3 protein: CASSVWGEGKTYEQYF
V gene: TRBV7-9
D gene: -
clone size: many
J gene: TRBJ2-7

CDR3 DNA: TGTGCCAGCAGCTTAAATCCTTCGAGCGAGCAGTACTTC
CDR3 protein: CASSLNPSSEQYF
V gene: TRBV7-2
D gene: -
clone size: many
J gene: TRBJ2-7

CDR3 DNA: TGCGCCAGCAGCGTAGAGACAGCAAACACTGAAGCTTTCTTT
CDR3 protein: CASSVETANTEAFF
V gene: TRBV5-1
D gene: -
clone size: many
J gene: TRBJ1-1

CDR3 DNA: TGTGCCATCAGTGATTACAGGGAAGCTTTCTTT
CDR3 protein: CAISDYREAFF
V gene: TRBV10-3
D gene: -
clone size: many
J gene: TRBJ1-1

CDR3 DNA: TGCAGCGTTGTCTCTGGGGGCAGGAACACTGAAGCTTTCTTT
CDR3 protein: CSVVSGGRNTEAFF
V gene: TRBV29-1
D gene: -
clone size: -
J gene: TRBJ1-1

CDR3 DNA: TGCAGCGTTGTGCCCGCGGGAGGAAGTTCTGGGGAGCTGTTTTTT
CDR3 protein: CSVVPAGGSSGELFF
V gene: TRBV29-1
D gene: TRBD2
clone size: -
J gene: TRBJ2-2

CDR3 DNA: -
CDR3 protein: CSVEGGEFYEQYFGPGTEAFF
V gene: TRBV29-1
D gene: -
clone size: few
J gene: TRBJ1-1

CDR3 DNA: TGTGCCAGCAGCCCCATTTGGGATTGGGGAGTATGGGATGAAAAACTGTTTTTT
CDR3 protein: CASSPIWDWGVWDEKLFF
V gene: TRBV5-5
D gene: -
clone size: -
J gene: TRBJ1-4

CDR3 DNA: TGTGCCAGCACGACTAGGGGTGAGCAGTTCTTC
CDR3 protein: CASTTRGEQFF
V gene: TRBV28
D gene: -
clone size: -
J gene: TRBJ2-1

CDR3 DNA: TGTGCCAGCAGCCGGGGGGGGGAGACCCAGTACTTC
CDR3 protein: CASSRGGETQYF
V gene: TRBV27
D gene: TRBD2
clone size: many
J gene: TRBJ2-5

CDR3 DNA: TGTGCCAGCAGCTCCGACAGGGATGGGAACACTGAAGCTTTCTTT
CDR3 protein: CASSSDRDGNTEAFF
V gene: TRBV7-9
D gene: TRBD1
clone size: once
J gene: TRBJ1-1

CDR3 DNA: TGCAGTGCTAGAGATGTAGGACAGGGGAGCTCCTACGAGCAGTACTTC
CDR3 protein: CSARDVGQGSSYEQYF
V gene: TRBV20-1
D gene: TRBD1
clone size: -
J gene: TRBJ2-7

CDR3 DNA: TGTGCCAGCAGCTTAGGTTTCTTTCAGCCCCAGCATTTT
CDR3 protein: CASSLGFFQPQHF
V gene: TRBV7-2
D gene: -
clone size: -
J gene: TRBJ1-5

CDR3 DNA: TGCAGTGCTAGGATACAGGGTACAGGCCACACCCTCTATGGCTACACCTTC
CDR3 protein: CSARIQGTGHTLYGYTF
V gene: TRBV20-1
D gene: -
clone size: many
J gene: TRBJ1-2

CDR3 DNA: TGTGCCAGCAGCCAAGGGGGAATTGGGAATTCACCCCTCCACTTT
CDR3 protein: CASSQGGIGNSPLHF
V gene: TRBV14
D gene: -
clone size: many
J gene: TRBJ1-6

CDR3 DNA: TGTGCCAGCAGACTTATCCGAGGGGGGTACAATCAGCCCCAGCATTTT
CDR3 protein: CASRLIRGGYNQPQHF
V gene: TRBV28
D gene: -
clone size: -
J gene: TRBJ1-5

CDR3 DNA: TGCAGTGCTAGAGATCTGGGTGGGAGGGTTGGCACCGGGGAGCTGTTTTTT
CDR3 protein: CSARDLGGRVGTGELFF
V gene: TRBV20-1
D gene: TRBD2
clone size: few
J gene: TRBJ2-2

CDR3 DNA: TGTGCCAGCAGTGAGGGCACCCAAGAGACCCAGTACTTC
CDR3 protein: CASSEGTQETQYF
V gene: TRBV6-1
D gene: -
clone size: -
J gene: TRBJ2-5

CDR3 DNA: TGTGCCAGCAGCTTCGAGGCGGCCGGGGAGCTGTTTTTT
CDR3 protein: CASSFEAAGELFF
V gene: TRBV7-9
D gene: -
clone size: many
J gene: TRBJ2-2

CDR3 DNA: TGTGCCAGCAGCCCAGTGGACAGGGCGAATTCCTACGAGCAGTACTTC
CDR3 protein: CASSPVDRANSYEQYF
V gene: TRBV9
D gene: TRBD1
clone size: -
J gene: TRBJ2-7

CDR3 DNA: TGCGCCAGCAGCTTGGCGGGGGGCAGTTACTACGAGCAGTACTTC
CDR3 protein: CASSLAGGSYYEQYF
V gene: TRBV5-1
D gene: -
clone size: -
J gene: TRBJ2-7

CDR3 DNA: TGTGCCAGTAGTATAGACGCCCCAGCGACCTCTGGGGCCAACGTCCTGACTTTC
CDR3 protein: CASSIDAPATSGANVLTF
V gene: TRBV19
D gene: -
clone size: many
J gene: TRBJ2-6

CDR3 DNA: TGTGCCAGCAGAAATAGGACTAGCGGGCGGACAGAGACCCAGTACTTC
CDR3 protein: CASRNRTSGRTETQYF
V gene: TRBV5-4
D gene: TRBD2
clone size: many
J gene: TRBJ2-5

CDR3 DNA: TGCAGCGCACATGAGCCTAGCGGGAGTATCTACGAGCAGTACTTC
CDR3 protein: CSAHEPSGSIYEQYF
V gene: TRBV29-1
D gene: TRBD2
clone size: -
J gene: TRBJ2-7

CDR3 DNA: TGTGCCAGCAGCCCTGGGACAGGGGGCGATGAAAAACTGTTTTTT
CDR3 protein: CASSPGTGGDEKLFF
V gene: TRBV9
D gene: TRBD1
clone size: few
J gene: TRBJ1-4